The 21 T cell receptor beta chains reported below all come from one sample, sequenced in a study of blood T cells in healthy people across ages. Then a second PCR, running roughly 7 to 12 cycles, was carried out with a sample-barcoded 5' primer and a J-beta primer mix. Using its own MiXCR run on the 5' RACE reads, TCRdb lists one record per CDR3 protein. The table includes roughly 830,000 distinct CDR3 sequences, around 62% detected once. What was sequenced was blood. The receptors were sampled from a man aged 25 to 40 in good health.

The sample holds many counts of this clonotype. CDR3 residues: CASSLQDQGTSSPNYGYTF. CDR3 bases: TGTGCCAGCAGCTTACAGGATCAGGGGACATCATCTCCTAACTATGGCTACACCTTC. This chain joins TRBV7-2 and TRBJ1-2, with a weak D call TRBD1 (6 bases). The germline gives CDR1 SGHTA, CDR2 FQGNSA. The CDR3 totals 19 residues. V was trimmed by 2 bases and J by 0 bases, leaving 22 bases between them.

This clonotype was recorded a few times. This CDR3 is CASSLETSWDYEQYF. CDR3 in DNA: TGCGCCAGCAGCTTGGAGACTAGCTGGGATTACGAGCAGTACTTC. This chain links TRBV5-1 with TRBJ2-7, with 7 bases matching TRBD2. Germline V lookup: CDR1 SGHRS, CDR2 YFSETQ. The CDR3 has 15 residues. The V segment lost 0 bases and the J segment 4 bases; nucleotides outside the gene matches: 7.

This chain joins TRBV11-1 and TRBJ2-7; 9 nucleotides agree with TRBD2. V dropped 5 bases and J dropped 2; count of bases not matched to a gene: 7. There are 15 residues in the CDR3. Germline CDR1 and CDR2: SGHAT and FQDESV (reference sequence). CDR3 sequence (DNA): TGTGCCAGCAGCCACGTGACTAGCGGAACCTACGAGCAGTACTTC. It is translated as CASSHVTSGTYEQYF.

The chain uses TRBV6-6 and TRBJ2-1; no clear D gene. Trimming pared 0 bases from V and 8 bases from J, leaving 8 bases between. Germline loops: CDR1 MNHNY, CDR2 SVGAGI (reference sequence). CDR3 size: 13 residues. This CDR3 is CASSYSSRDEQFF. For the CDR3, the DNA is TGTGCCAGCAGTTACTCGAGTCGAGATGAGCAGTTCTTC.

This chain joins TRBV3-1 and TRBJ2-7, with 7 bases aligning to TRBD1. The CDR3 contains 13 residues. Germline CDR1 LGHDT, CDR2 YNNKEL (reference sequence). J was trimmed by 6 bases and V by 4 bases; bases with no gene match: 6. The CDR3, as DNA: TGTGCCAGCAGCCCTACGGGGACAGTCGAGCAGTACTTC. This translates into CASSPTGTVEQYF.

The rearrangement joins TRBV7-2 to TRBJ2-3; D is unclear. Germline V gene lookup returns CDR1 SGHTA and CDR2 FQGNSA. The CDR3 totals 14 residues. Trimming removed 3 bases at V and 5 bases at J, with 12 bases between. The CDR3 nucleotides read TGTGCCAGCAGCTTGGAGACCCCCCAAGATACGCAGTATTTT. It is translated as CASSLETPQDTQYF.

This clonotype has a handful of counts. This sequence joins TRBV9 and TRBJ2-1, with D possibly TRBD1 on 6 matching bases. Per the germline V gene, CDR1 is SGDLS and CDR2 is YYNGEE. Deletions cut 9 bases from V and 4 bases from J, with 17 bases between. This CDR3 comprises 14 residues. CDR3 coding DNA: TGTGCCATCTGGTTGGGGGCCCGTTACAATGAGCAGTTCTTC. It codes for CAIWLGARYNEQFF.

Of note for this clonotype: The junction departs from germline at one end; a sequencing error may be responsible. The V call is TRBV4-3, the J call TRBJ2-1; D might be TRBD2 (6 bases). CDR1 is LGHNA and CDR2 is YSLEER in the germline V gene. This CDR3 has 14 amino acids. CDR3 nucleotides: TGCACCAGCAGCTCGATGACGGGGGACAATGAGCAGTTCTTC. Its protein is CTSSSMTGDNEQFF.

V is TRBV9 and J is TRBJ2-5; 7 bases are a match to TRBD1. Trimming removed 3 bases from V and 0 bases from J; junction bases left unmatched: 2. From germline, CDR1 is SGDLS and CDR2 YYNGEE. The CDR3 sequence is 14 residues long. The CDR3 is CASSGGTDQETQYF. In nucleotides, the CDR3 is TGTGCCAGCAGCGGGGGGACAGACCAAGAGACCCAGTACTTC.

This clonotype has a handful of counts. The V gene is TRBV3-1, the J gene TRBJ2-5, with D perhaps given as TRBD1 or TRBD2 (5 bases each). CDR1 is LGHDT and CDR2 is YNNKEL in the germline V gene (reference sequence). CDR3 size: 16 residues. Trimming took off 3 bases at V and 2 bases at J, with 16 bases between the two ends. CDR3 in amino acids: CASSHARGVSQETQYF. CDR3 in DNA: TGTGCCAGCAGCCATGCTCGAGGGGTCAGTCAAGAGACCCAGTACTTC.

This clonotype was observed a handful of times. The CDR3 coding sequence is TGTGCCAGCGGCAGGGGGCAAAAGACCCAGTACTTC. It yields the protein CASGRGQKTQYF. The rearrangement uses TRBV2 and TRBJ2-5; 8 positions agree with TRBD1. Germline V lookup: CDR1 SNHLY, CDR2 FYNNEI. Trimming at V came to 8 bases and at J to 6 bases, leaving 5 bases not matched to a gene. CDR3 length: 12 residues.

CDR3 nucleotide sequence: TGTGCCAGCAGCTTAAATCTGGGCACAGATACGCAGTATTTT. This translates into CASSLNLGTDTQYF. The gene calls are TRBV7-2 and TRBJ2-3; D call uncertain. The germline CDR1 and CDR2 sequences are SGHTA and FQGNSA. CDR3 length: 14 residues. V was cut by 2 bases and J by 1 base, with 7 bases left in between.

V is TRBV12-3 or TRBV12-4 and J is TRBJ2-1; the D is unclear. V was pared by 6 bases and J by 9 bases, with 12 bases between. The CDR3 is 12 amino acids. The CDR3 DNA sequence: TGTGCCAGCAGCCGGCAGGAGAGTGAGCAGTTCTTC. Protein sequence: CASSRQESEQFF.

The chain links TRBV7-2 to TRBJ2-7, with D perhaps matching TRBD1 or TRBD2 (5 bases each). In germline, CDR1 is SGHTA, CDR2 FQGNSA. V was shortened by 5 bases and J by 4 bases, with 18 bases between the two germline ends. CDR3 length equals 15 residues. The CDR3 sequence: CASSSDGGSQYEQYF. In nucleotides, the CDR3 is TGTGCCAGCAGCAGCGATGGGGGTTCCCAGTACGAGCAGTACTTC.

The chain links TRBV3-1 to TRBJ2-1, with D maybe TRBD2 (7 bases). Germline V gene lookup returns CDR1 LGHDT and CDR2 YNNKEL (reference sequence). This CDR3 spans 15 amino acids. V was trimmed by 1 base and J by 9 bases, leaving 16 bases between them. The CDR3: CASSQAVPAGAEQFF. The CDR3 nucleotides are TGTGCCAGCAGCCAAGCGGTACCTGCGGGGGCTGAGCAGTTCTTC.

The V gene is TRBV7-9, the J gene TRBJ1-4; no reliable D call. Germline lookup yields CDR1 SEHNR and CDR2 FQNEAQ (reference sequence). The ends were cut back, 5 bases at V and 6 bases at J, with 16 bases in the middle. The CDR3 is 15 residues long. The CDR3 region is CASSPEAARDEKLFF. The DNA for the CDR3 is TGTGCCAGCAGCCCGGAGGCCGCAAGGGATGAAAAACTGTTTTTT.

The V gene is TRBV9, the J gene TRBJ2-7; the D is unclear. The CDR3 is 15 residues long. Trimming cost V 0 bases and J 2 bases, with 12 bases left between them. Per the germline V gene, CDR1 is SGDLS and CDR2 is YYNGEE. CDR3: CASSVGWVSTYEQYF. CDR3 in DNA: TGTGCCAGCAGCGTAGGATGGGTATCTACCTACGAGCAGTACTTC.

The J gene is TRBJ2-3, the V gene TRBV6-5; a weak D match, TRBD1 (5 bases). CDR1 is MNHEY and CDR2 is SVGAGI in the germline V gene. This CDR3 has 15 amino acids. Trimming pared 0 bases from V and 6 bases from J, leaving 13 bases between. For the CDR3, the DNA is TGTGCCAGCAGTTACTCTGGGGCGCTTGAGGATACGCAGTATTTT. Amino acids: CASSYSGALEDTQYF.

The rearrangement links TRBV27 to TRBJ2-6; D not certain. Germline V gives CDR1 MNHEY, CDR2 SMNVEV (reference sequence). V lost 0 bases, J lost 0 bases, and 15 bases lay in between. The CDR3 totals 19 residues. In nucleotides, the CDR3 is TGTGCCAGCAGTTTATCGATTTTTTTGGAGAGCTCTGGGGCCAACGTCCTGACTTTC. Its protein product is CASSLSIFLESSGANVLTF.

This rearrangement joins TRBV6-5 to TRBJ1-2; weak D call: TRBD1 (5 bases). The length of the CDR3 is 15 residues. V was pared by 6 bases and J by 6 bases, with 20 bases between. Germline V CDR1 and CDR2: MNHEY, SVGAGI. CDR3 coding DNA: TGTGCCAGCAGCCCCATGGTATTAGGGGAGGATGGCTACACCTTC. It codes for CASSPMVLGEDGYTF.

The V gene is TRBV6-1, the J gene TRBJ2-5; perhaps TRBD1 as D (6 bases). Trimming shortened V by 1 base and J by 7 bases, and 13 bases separated the two germline ends. The CDR3 loop spans 14 amino acids. CDR1 and CDR2 from the germline V gene are MNHNS and SASEGT. CDR3 in DNA: TGTGCCAGCAGTGAAGGGACAGCCAAGACGACCCAGTACTTC. Residues: CASSEGTAKTTQYF.